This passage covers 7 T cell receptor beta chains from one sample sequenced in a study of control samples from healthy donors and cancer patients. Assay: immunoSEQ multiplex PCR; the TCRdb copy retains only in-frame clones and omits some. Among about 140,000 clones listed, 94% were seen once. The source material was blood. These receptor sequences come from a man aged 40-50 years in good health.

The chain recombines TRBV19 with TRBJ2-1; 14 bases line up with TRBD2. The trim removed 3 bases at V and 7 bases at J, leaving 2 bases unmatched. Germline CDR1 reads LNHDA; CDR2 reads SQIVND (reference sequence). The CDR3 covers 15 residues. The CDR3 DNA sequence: TGTGCCAGTAGTATTAGGACTAGCGGGAGGAATGAGCAGTTCTTC. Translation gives CASSIRTSGRNEQFF.

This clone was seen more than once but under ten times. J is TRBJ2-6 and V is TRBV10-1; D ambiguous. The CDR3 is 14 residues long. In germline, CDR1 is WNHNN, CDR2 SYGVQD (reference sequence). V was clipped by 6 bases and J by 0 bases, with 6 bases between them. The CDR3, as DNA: TGCGCCAGCAGCGGCTCCTCTGGGGCCAACGTCCTGACTTTC. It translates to CASSGSSGANVLTF.

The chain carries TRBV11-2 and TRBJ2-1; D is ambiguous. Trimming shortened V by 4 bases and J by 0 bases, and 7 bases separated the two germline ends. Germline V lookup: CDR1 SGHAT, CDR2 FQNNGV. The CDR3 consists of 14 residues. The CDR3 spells CASSYMSSYNEQFF. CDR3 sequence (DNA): TGTGCCAGCAGCTATATGAGCTCCTACAATGAGCAGTTCTTC.

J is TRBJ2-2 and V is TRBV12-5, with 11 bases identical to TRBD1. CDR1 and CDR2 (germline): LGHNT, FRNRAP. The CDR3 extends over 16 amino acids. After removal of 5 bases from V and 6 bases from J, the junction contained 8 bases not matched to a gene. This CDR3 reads CASGPGDRGFPGELFF. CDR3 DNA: TGTGCTAGTGGTCCCGGGGACAGGGGGTTCCCCGGGGAGCTGTTTTTT. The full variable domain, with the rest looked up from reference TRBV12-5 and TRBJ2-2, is DARVTQTPRHKVTEMGQEVTMRCQPILGHNTVFWYRQTMMQGLELLAYFRNRAPLDDSGMPKDRFSAEMPDATLATLKIQPSEPRDSAVYFCASGPGDRGFPGELFFGEGSRLTVL.

The CDR3 is CASSAPGQRRTDTQYF. The DNA of the CDR3 is TGTGCCAGCAGCGCGCCTGGACAGCGACGCACAGATACGCAGTATTTT. The chain combines TRBV5-4 with TRBJ2-3; D may be TRBD1 (6 bases). Germline V gene lookup returns CDR1 SGHNT and CDR2 YYREEE (reference sequence). Trimming took 4 bases from V and 1 from J, leaving 16 bases between them. The CDR3 consists of 16 residues.

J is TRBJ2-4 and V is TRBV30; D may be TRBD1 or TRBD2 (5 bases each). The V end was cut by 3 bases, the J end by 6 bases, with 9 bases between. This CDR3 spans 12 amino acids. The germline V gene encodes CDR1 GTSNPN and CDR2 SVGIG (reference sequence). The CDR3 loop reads CAWSVGPNIQYF. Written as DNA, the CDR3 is TGTGCCTGGAGCGTGGGACCAAACATTCAGTACTTC.

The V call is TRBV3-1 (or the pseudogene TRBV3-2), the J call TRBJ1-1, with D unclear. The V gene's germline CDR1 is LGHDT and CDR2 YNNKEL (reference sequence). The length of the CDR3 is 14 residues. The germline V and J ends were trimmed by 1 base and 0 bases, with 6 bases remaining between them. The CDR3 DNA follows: TGTGCCAGCAGCCAAGTATCGCTGAACACTGAAGCTTTCTTT. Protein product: CASSQVSLNTEAFF.